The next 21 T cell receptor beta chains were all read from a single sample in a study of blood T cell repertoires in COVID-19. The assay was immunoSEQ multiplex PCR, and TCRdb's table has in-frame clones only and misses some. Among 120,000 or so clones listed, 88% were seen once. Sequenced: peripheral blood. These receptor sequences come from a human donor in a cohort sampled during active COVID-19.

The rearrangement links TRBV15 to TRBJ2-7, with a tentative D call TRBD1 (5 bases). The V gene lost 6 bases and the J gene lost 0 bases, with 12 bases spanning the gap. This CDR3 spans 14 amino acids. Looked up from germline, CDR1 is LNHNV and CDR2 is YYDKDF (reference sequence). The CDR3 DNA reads TGTGCCACCAGACCCGACAGCAACTCCTACGAGCAGTACTTC. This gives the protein CATRPDSNSYEQYF.

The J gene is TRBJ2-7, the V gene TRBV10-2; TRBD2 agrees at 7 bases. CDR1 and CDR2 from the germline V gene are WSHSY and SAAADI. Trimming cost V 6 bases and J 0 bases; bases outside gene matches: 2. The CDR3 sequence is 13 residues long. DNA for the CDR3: TGCGCCAGCAGAGCGGGGAGCTCCTACGAGCAGTACTTC. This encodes CASRAGSSYEQYF.

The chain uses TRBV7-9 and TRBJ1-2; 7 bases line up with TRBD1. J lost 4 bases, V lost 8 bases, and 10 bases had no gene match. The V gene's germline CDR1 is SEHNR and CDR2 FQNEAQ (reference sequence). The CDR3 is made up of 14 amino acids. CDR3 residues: CASRGGGRSYGYTF. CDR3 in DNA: TGTGCCAGCCGAGGGGGCGGCAGATCCTATGGCTACACCTTC.

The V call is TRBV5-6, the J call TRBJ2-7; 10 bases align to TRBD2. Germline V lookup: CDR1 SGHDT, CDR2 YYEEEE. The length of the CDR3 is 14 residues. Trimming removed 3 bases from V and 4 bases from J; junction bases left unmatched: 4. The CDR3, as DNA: TGTGCCAGCAGCTCCGGACTAGCGGAATACGAGCAGTACTTC. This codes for CASSSGLAEYEQYF.

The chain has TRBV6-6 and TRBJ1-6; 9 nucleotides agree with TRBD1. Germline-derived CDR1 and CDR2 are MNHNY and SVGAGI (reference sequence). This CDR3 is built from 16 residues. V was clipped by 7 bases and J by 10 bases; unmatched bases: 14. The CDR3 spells CASIPRDRVFGSPLHF. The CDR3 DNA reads TGTGCCAGCATCCCCCGGGACAGGGTTTTCGGGTCACCCCTCCACTTT.

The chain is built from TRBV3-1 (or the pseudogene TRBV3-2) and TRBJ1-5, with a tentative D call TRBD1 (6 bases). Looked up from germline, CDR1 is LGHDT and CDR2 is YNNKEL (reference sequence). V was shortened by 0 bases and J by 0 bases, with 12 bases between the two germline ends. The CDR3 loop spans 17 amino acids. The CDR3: CASSQDLGGASNQPQHF. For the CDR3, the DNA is TGTGCCAGCAGCCAAGATCTCGGGGGGGCTAGCAATCAGCCCCAGCATTTT.

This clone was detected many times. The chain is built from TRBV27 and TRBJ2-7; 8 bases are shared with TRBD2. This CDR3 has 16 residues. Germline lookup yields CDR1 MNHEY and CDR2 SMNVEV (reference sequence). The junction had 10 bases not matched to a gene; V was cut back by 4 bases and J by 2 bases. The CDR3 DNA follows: TGTGCCAGCAGTTCAGGACCGGGACTAGGAGCCTACGAGCAGTACTTC. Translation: CASSSGPGLGAYEQYF.

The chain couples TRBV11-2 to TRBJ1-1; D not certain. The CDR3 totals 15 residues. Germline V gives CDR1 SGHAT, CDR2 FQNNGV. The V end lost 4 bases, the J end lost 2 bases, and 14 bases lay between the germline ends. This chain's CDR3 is CASSSPRRGNTEAFF. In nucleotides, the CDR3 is TGTGCCAGCAGCTCCCCGAGGAGAGGAAACACTGAAGCTTTCTTT.

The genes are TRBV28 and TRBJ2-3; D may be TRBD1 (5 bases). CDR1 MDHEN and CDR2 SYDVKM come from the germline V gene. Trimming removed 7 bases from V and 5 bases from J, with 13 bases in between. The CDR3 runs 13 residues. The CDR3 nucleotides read TGTGCCAGCACCCAGGGTAATGGAGATACGCAGTATTTT. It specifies CASTQGNGDTQYF.

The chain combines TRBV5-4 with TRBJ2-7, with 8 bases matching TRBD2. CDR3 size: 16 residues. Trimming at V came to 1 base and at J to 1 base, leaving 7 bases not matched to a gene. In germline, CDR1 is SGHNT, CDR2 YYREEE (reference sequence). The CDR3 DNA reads TGTGCCAGCAGCTTGACACTAGCGGACTCGTCCTACGAGCAGTACTTC. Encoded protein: CASSLTLADSSYEQYF.

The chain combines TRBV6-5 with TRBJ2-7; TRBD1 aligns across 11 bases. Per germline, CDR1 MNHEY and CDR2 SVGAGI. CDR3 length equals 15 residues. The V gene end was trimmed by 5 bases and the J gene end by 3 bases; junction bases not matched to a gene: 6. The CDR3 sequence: CASSKDRGPFYEQYF. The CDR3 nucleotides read TGTGCCAGCAGTAAGGACAGGGGGCCTTTCTACGAGCAGTACTTC.

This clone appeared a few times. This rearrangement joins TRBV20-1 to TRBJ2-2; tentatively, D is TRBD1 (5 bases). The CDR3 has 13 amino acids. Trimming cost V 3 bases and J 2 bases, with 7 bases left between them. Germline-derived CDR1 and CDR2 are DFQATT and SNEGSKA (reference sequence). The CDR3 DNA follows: TGCAGTGCTAGTCAGGGAAACACCGGGGAGCTGTTTTTT. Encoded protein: CSASQGNTGELFF.

The chain's CDR3 is CASSWGQGLNNEQFF. The CDR3 nucleotides are TGTGCCAGCAGCTGGGGACAGGGATTAAACAATGAGCAGTTCTTC. The genes are TRBV6-5 and TRBJ2-1; 9 nucleotides match TRBD1. The V gene's germline CDR1 is MNHEY and CDR2 SVGAGI. V was pared by 6 bases and J by 5 bases, with 8 bases of the junction left unmatched. CDR3 length: 15 amino acids.

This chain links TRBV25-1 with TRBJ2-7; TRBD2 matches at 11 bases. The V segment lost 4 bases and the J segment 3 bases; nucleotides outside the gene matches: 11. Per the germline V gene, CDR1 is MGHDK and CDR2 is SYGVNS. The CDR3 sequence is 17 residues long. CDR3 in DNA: TGTGCCAGCAGTGGTTACAAACCCGGGACTAGCGGCTACGAGCAGTACTTC. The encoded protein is CASSGYKPGTSGYEQYF.

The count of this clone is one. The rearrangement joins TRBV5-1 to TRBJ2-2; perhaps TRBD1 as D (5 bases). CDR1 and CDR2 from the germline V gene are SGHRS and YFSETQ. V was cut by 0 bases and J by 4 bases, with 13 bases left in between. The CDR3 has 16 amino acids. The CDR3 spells CASSLGGNLLTGELFF. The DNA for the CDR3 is TGCGCCAGCAGCTTGGGGGGCAACCTGCTCACCGGGGAGCTGTTTTTT.

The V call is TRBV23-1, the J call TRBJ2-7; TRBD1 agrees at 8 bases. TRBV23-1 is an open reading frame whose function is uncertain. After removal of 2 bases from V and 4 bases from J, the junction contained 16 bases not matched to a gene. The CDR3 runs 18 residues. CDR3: CASSQRLPGGRISYEQYF. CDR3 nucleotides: TGCGCCAGCAGTCAAAGACTTCCAGGGGGCCGGATTAGTTACGAGCAGTACTTC.

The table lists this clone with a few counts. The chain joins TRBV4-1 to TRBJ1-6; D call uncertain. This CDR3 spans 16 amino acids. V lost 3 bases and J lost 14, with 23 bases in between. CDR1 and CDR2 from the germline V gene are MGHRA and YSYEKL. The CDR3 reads CASSHQEGKGFGTLHF. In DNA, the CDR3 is TGCGCCAGCAGCCACCAAGAGGGAAAGGGATTTGGCACCCTCCACTTT.

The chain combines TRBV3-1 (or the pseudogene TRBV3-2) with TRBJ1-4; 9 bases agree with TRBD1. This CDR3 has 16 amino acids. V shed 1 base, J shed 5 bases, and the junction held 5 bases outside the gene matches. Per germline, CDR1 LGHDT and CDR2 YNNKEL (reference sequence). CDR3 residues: CASSQGVGQGNEKLFF. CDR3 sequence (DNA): TGTGCCAGCAGCCAAGGGGTTGGACAGGGGAATGAAAAACTGTTTTTT.

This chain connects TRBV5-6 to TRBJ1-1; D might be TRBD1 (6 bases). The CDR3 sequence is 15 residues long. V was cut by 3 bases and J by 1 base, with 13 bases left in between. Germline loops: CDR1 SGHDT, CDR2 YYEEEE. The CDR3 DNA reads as TGTGCCAGCAGCTACACGGGACACCGGAACACTGAAGCTTTCTTT. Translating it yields CASSYTGHRNTEAFF.

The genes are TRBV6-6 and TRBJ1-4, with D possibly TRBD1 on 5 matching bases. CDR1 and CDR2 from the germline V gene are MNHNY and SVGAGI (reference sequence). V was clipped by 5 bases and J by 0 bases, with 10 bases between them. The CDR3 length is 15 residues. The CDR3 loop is CASSRGGSTNEKLFF. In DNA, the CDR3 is TGTGCCAGCAGTCGGGGGGGATCAACTAATGAAAAACTGTTTTTT.

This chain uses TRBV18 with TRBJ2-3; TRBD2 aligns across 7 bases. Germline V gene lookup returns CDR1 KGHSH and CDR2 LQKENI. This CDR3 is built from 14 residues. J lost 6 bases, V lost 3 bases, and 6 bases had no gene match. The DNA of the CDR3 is TGTGCCAGCTCACCGGGGCTAGCGGCCGATACGCAGTATTTT. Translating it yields CASSPGLAADTQYF.